A selection of T cell receptor beta chains follows, all from one sample in a study of T cells in Graves' hyperthyroidism and ophthalmopathy. Using its own MiXCR run on the multiplex PCR reads, TCRdb lists one record per CDR3 protein. The data hold roughly 500,000 distinct CDR3 sequences, with 46% observed a single time. Sequenced: peripheral blood or thyroid tissue (not recorded which). The receptors derive from an adult woman with Graves' disease, either hyperthyroidism or ophthalmopathy (not recorded which). The CDR3 runs from the conserved cysteine through the conserved F or W. The D gene is left open where the match is weak. Size is stated for part of the rows, as once, few or many counts, or as a class when the clone is expanded.

>many|TRBJ1-6|TRBV6-5|TRBD1
TGTGCCAGCAGTTACCTCCCAGGGGGCGACTCACCCCTCCACTTT
CASSYLPGGDSPLHF
>many|TRBJ1-5|TRBV11-2|-
TGTGCCAGCAGCTTCGAACGCAATCAGCCCCAGCATTTT
CASSFERNQPQHF
>many|TRBJ2-2|TRBV6-5|-
TGTGCCAGCAAATTGAACACCGGGGAGCTGTTTTTT
CASKLNTGELFF
>-|TRBJ2-5|TRBV2|-
TGTGCCAGCAGTGCATGGGGGGTTGTGGGAGAGACCCAGTACTTC
CASSAWGVVGETQYF
>many|TRBJ1-6|TRBV9|-
TGTGCCAGCAGCACAGAGAGCTCCTATAATTCACCCCTCCACTTT
CASSTESSYNSPLHF
>many|TRBJ1-1|TRBV12-3/TRBV12-4|-
TGTGCCACCATAATTCCTGGCATGCCAAAAGCTTTCTTT
CATIIPGMPKAFF
>-|TRBJ2-3|TRBV6-5|-
TGTGCCAGCAGTGAAGCGCTTCTTAGCAGCACAGATACGCAGTATTTT
CASSEALLSSTDTQYF
>once|TRBJ1-4|TRBV2|TRBD1
TGTGCCAGCAGCGGGACAGGGGGAAAACTGTTTTTT
CASSGTGGKLFF
>many|TRBJ1-3|TRBV20-1|-
TGCAGTGCTTCGACGGACTTCTCTGGAAACACCATATATTTT
CSASTDFSGNTIYF
>-|TRBJ2-5|TRBV5-1|-
TGCGCCAGCAGCTTGCGGGGGTTTCAAGAGACCCAGTACTTC
CASSLRGFQETQYF